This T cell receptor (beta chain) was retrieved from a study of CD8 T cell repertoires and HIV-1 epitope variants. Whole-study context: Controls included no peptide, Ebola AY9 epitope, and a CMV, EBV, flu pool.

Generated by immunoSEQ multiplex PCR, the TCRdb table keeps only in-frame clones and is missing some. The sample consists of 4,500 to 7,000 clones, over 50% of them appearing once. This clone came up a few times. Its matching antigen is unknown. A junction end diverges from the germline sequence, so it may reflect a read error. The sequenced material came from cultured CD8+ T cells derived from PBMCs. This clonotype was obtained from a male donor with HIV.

This CDR3 reads CASSLALDGEQYF. The CDR3 nucleotides read TGTGCTAGCAGCTTAGCGCTCGACGGCGAGCAGTACTTC. This sequence joins TRBV7-7 and TRBJ2-7; TRBD2 might be the D (5 bases). From germline, CDR1 is SSHAT and CDR2 FNYEAQ (reference sequence). The CDR3 consists of 13 residues.